The 19 T cell receptor beta chains presented below share a single source sample, sequenced in a study of cytomegalovirus exposure and HLA in healthy donors. PCR used 60 Vbeta primers and 13 Jbeta primers. Measured with immunoSEQ multiplex PCR; TCRdb has only the in-frame clones, and not every one. The data include some 72,000 clones; the top ten clones carry about 4.6%. The specimen was PBMCs. All receptors come from a young man in good health and CMV-seronegative.

The chain links TRBV19 to TRBJ1-6; the D is unclear. The germline V gene has CDR1 LNHDA and CDR2 SQIVND (reference sequence). V dropped 6 bases and J dropped 7 bases, with 19 bases sitting between them. The CDR3 totals 16 residues. This chain's CDR3 is CASSTPGSSSNSPLHF. As DNA, the CDR3 is TGTGCCAGTAGCACCCCTGGTTCCAGTTCCAATTCACCCCTCCACTTT.

The V gene is TRBV7-2, the J gene TRBJ1-5, with TRBD1 as a possible D gene (5 bases). The CDR3 has 14 amino acids. V was shortened by 5 bases and J by 11 bases, with 19 bases between the two germline ends. Germline lookup yields CDR1 SGHTA and CDR2 FQGNSA. This chain's CDR3 is CASSHDSLQEAQHF. For the CDR3, the DNA is TGTGCCAGCAGCCACGACAGCCTGCAAGAAGCCCAGCATTTT.

The chain is built from TRBV6-6 and TRBJ2-3; 10 bases agree with TRBD2. The length of the CDR3 is 16 residues. Looked up from germline, CDR1 is MNHNY and CDR2 is SVGAGI (reference sequence). The V segment lost 6 bases and the J segment 0 bases; nucleotides outside the gene matches: 6. The CDR3 region has the DNA TGTGCCAGCAGGCGTACTAGCGGGGCTAGCACAGATACGCAGTATTTT. This gives the protein CASRRTSGASTDTQYF.

The rearrangement joins TRBV5-6 to TRBJ2-7; 11 bases fit TRBD1. The CDR3 has 15 residues. Germline assignment: CDR1 SGHDT and CDR2 YYEEEE. J lost 5 bases, V lost 4 bases, and 8 bases had no gene match. The CDR3 coding sequence is TGTGCCAGCAGCCCATGGACAGGGGGCTTCCACGAGCAGTACTTC. This codes for CASSPWTGGFHEQYF. Together with reference TRBV5-6 and TRBJ2-7, the CDR3 gives the full variable domain: DAGVTQSPTHLIKTRGQQVTLRCSPKSGHDTVSWYQQALGQGPQFIFQYYEEEERQRGNFPDRFSGHQFPNYSSELNVNALLLGDSALYLCASSPWTGGFHEQYFGPGTRLTVT.

The genes are TRBV18 and TRBJ1-5; D is ambiguous. Trimming removed 3 bases at V and 0 bases at J, with 9 bases between. CDR3 length equals 15 residues. Per the germline V gene, CDR1 is KGHSH and CDR2 is LQKENI. The CDR3 nucleotides read TGTGCCAGCTCACCCGGGGAGTATAGCAATCAGCCCCAGCATTTT. Its protein product is CASSPGEYSNQPQHF.

The rearrangement links TRBV10-1 to TRBJ2-7; D ambiguous. V was shortened by 6 bases and J by 4 bases, with 13 bases between the two germline ends. The CDR3 contains 13 residues. Germline assignment: CDR1 WNHNN and CDR2 SYGVQD (reference sequence). The CDR3, as DNA: TGCGCCAGCAGCGCGAGCGCACGGTACGAGCAGTACTTC. Translation: CASSASARYEQYF.

The V gene is TRBV5-5, the J gene TRBJ2-3; 8 nucleotides align to TRBD2. V shed 2 bases and J 5 bases; nucleotides not matched to a gene: 4. The CDR3 is made up of 14 amino acids. The germline gives CDR1 SGHKS, CDR2 YYEKEE (reference sequence). The CDR3 loop reads CASSFRLAGDTQYF. CDR3 coding DNA: TGTGCCAGCAGCTTCCGGCTAGCGGGAGATACGCAGTATTTT.

The V call is TRBV7-9, the J call TRBJ2-5, with D perhaps TRBD1 (6 bases). The length of the CDR3 is 13 residues. Germline V gene data show CDR1 as SEHNR and CDR2 as FQNEAQ (reference sequence). Trimming stripped 6 bases from V and 5 bases from J, with 13 bases between. CDR3 in amino acids: CASRQGLGETQYF. The CDR3 nucleotides read TGTGCCAGCAGACAGGGTCTTGGGGAGACCCAGTACTTC.

CDR3 DNA: TGTGCCAGCAGCCCCTCTAGGACAGCCTACTACGAGCAGTACTTC. It encodes CASSPSRTAYYEQYF. The chain combines TRBV9 with TRBJ2-7; weak D call: TRBD1 (6 bases). The V and J ends lost 4 bases and 3 bases respectively, with 17 bases between them. The CDR3 extends over 15 amino acids. The germline CDR1 and CDR2 sequences are SGDLS and YYNGEE. The full variable domain, its missing parts supplied by reference TRBV9 and TRBJ2-7, is DSGVTQTPKHLITATGQRVTLRCSPRSGDLSVYWYQQSLDQGLQFLIQYYNGEERAKGNILERFSAQQFPDLHSELNLSSLELGDSALYFCASSPSRTAYYEQYFGPGTRLTVT.

The chain employs TRBV5-1 and TRBJ2-3, with a possible D match to TRBD1 (5 bases). CDR1 is SGHRS and CDR2 is YFSETQ in the germline V gene. The CDR3 runs 15 residues. V lost 4 bases to trimming and J lost 2 bases, with 14 bases between them. CDR3 nucleotides: TGCGCCAGCAGCCCTGTACCAGGGTTCACAGATACGCAGTATTTT. Its protein is CASSPVPGFTDTQYF.

V gene TRBV2 combines with J gene TRBJ2-7, with a tentative D call TRBD2 (5 bases). V lost 5 bases and J lost 6, with 14 bases in between. CDR3 size: 13 residues. The germline CDR1 and CDR2 sequences are SNHLY and FYNNEI. The CDR3 bases are TGTGCCAGCAGTTCCGAGGTGGGGAGCGAGCAGTACTTC. Residues: CASSSEVGSEQYF.

CDR3 in amino acids: CASSPNRDSYEQYF. DNA of the CDR3: TGTGCCAGCAGCCCAAACAGGGACTCCTACGAGCAGTACTTC. The rearrangement joins TRBV27 to TRBJ2-7; a possible D gene is TRBD1 (6 bases). CDR3 length equals 14 residues. Trimming pared 6 bases from V and 0 bases from J, leaving 12 bases between. Germline CDR1 is MNHEY and CDR2 is SMNVEV (reference sequence).

The chain carries TRBV5-1 and TRBJ2-3; TRBD2 might be the D (5 bases). Per germline, CDR1 SGHRS and CDR2 YFSETQ. This CDR3 comprises 14 residues. V lost 7 bases and J lost 5, with 17 bases in between. Written as DNA, the CDR3 is TGCGCCAGCTACAAGGGAGTAGCAAGAGATACGCAGTATTTT. Its translation: CASYKGVARDTQYF.

In DNA, the CDR3 is TGTGCCAGTAGACAGACAGGGGGGAATTTGGAGCAGTACTTC. It translates to CASRQTGGNLEQYF. The chain is built from TRBV19 and TRBJ2-5; TRBD1 agrees at 9 bases. V was pared by 6 bases and J by 11 bases, with 13 bases of the junction left unmatched. The CDR3 covers 14 residues. In germline, CDR1 is LNHDA, CDR2 SQIVND (reference sequence). Complete variable domain (other parts from reference TRBV19 and TRBJ2-5): DGGITQSPKYLFRKEGQNVTLSCEQNLNHDAMYWYRQDPGQGLRLIYYSQIVNDFQKGDIAEGYSVSREKKESFPLTVTSAQKNPTAFYLCASRQTGGNLEQYFGPGTRLLVL.

The CDR3 coding sequence is TGCGCCAGCAGCCAAGATCCGGGAATTTATGAAAAACTGTTTTTT. The encoded protein is CASSQDPGIYEKLFF. The chain carries TRBV4-1 and TRBJ1-4; D not certain. Looked up from germline, CDR1 is MGHRA and CDR2 is YSYEKL. Trimming pared 0 bases from V and 6 bases from J, leaving 11 bases between. This CDR3 contains 15 residues.

V gene TRBV10-3 combines with J gene TRBJ1-5; no reliable D call. This CDR3 has 15 residues. The germline gives CDR1 ENHRY, CDR2 SYGVKD. Deletions cut 3 bases from V and 3 bases from J, with 12 bases between. The DNA of the CDR3 is TGTGCCATCAGTGAACAGAGACGGGACAATCAGCCCCAGCATTTT. Amino acid sequence: CAISEQRRDNQPQHF.

The CDR3 loop is CASSTGETEAFF. The CDR3 region has the DNA TGTGCCAGCAGCACAGGGGAAACTGAAGCTTTCTTT. The chain combines TRBV6-5 with TRBJ1-1; 7 bases align to TRBD1. The CDR3 has 12 residues. V shed 6 bases, J shed 5 bases, and the junction held 3 bases outside the gene matches. Germline loops: CDR1 MNHEY, CDR2 SVGAGI.

The chain combines TRBV4-1 with TRBJ2-5, with 9 bases matching TRBD2. In germline, CDR1 is MGHRA, CDR2 YSYEKL. V shed 1 base and J 5 bases; nucleotides not matched to a gene: 11. This CDR3 region has 17 residues. The CDR3 loop reads CASSQARGGRAWETQYF. The CDR3 DNA is TGCGCCAGCAGCCAAGCCAGGGGCGGGAGGGCCTGGGAGACCCAGTACTTC.

The gene calls are TRBV5-1 and TRBJ2-5; 8 bases are a match to TRBD2. The J call may be faulty, since TRBJ2-7 better matches the DNA end. Germline values: CDR1 SGHRS, CDR2 YFSETQ. The CDR3 is made up of 15 amino acids. This CDR3 reads CASSLVVAGTYEQYF. DNA for the CDR3: TGCGCCAGCAGCTTGGTAGTAGCGGGGACCTACGAGCAGTACTTC.